The sequence of this TCR beta chain was determined in a study of T-cell memory formation after mild COVID-19. One entry per CDR3 protein, called by TCRdb with MiXCR from the 5' RACE reads. The sample includes 450,000 or so distinct CDR3 sequences, roughly 20% of them seen just once. The CDR3 has 17 amino acids. V lost 4 bases, J lost 2 bases, and 13 bases stayed unmatched. The clonotype originates from an adult woman who had mild COVID-19 (a few samples of this study predate the infection). Cell type and time point are not known. The V and J genes are TRBV5-7 and TRBJ2-7, with TRBD1 identical over 9 bases. TRBV5-7 is labeled an ORF, and its function is uncertain. Sequencing was done on a sample of PBMCs or a T cell subset sorted from them (not recorded which). CDR3 nucleotides: TGTGCCAGCAGCCCACACCGGAGGACAGGGGACACCTACGAGCAGTACTTC. It encodes CASSPHRRTGDTYEQYF.